The present T cell receptor beta chain was sequenced within a study of blood T cell repertoires in COVID-19. Study-wide background: Sample material is recorded as cDNA or gDNA derived from T cells, B-cell-depleted T cells, or PBMCs.

The cohort comprised adults aged about 18 to 100 years residing in under 30 US areas. This clone was recorded at least ten times. The ends were cut back, 5 bases at V and 4 bases at J, with 9 bases in the middle. CDR3 size: 13 residues. Germline V gene lookup returns CDR1 KGHSY and CDR2 FQNENV. Here immunoSEQ multiplex PCR was the method, and the copy in TCRdb shows in-frame clones only, minus some. This repertoire shows hundreds of thousands of clones, 82% found once; its top ten account for 5%. The sequencing sample was made of PBMCs or T cells enriched from blood (not recorded which). This clonotype was obtained from a man in his forties who had been exposed to COVID-19. The J gene is TRBJ1-5, the V gene TRBV16, with TRBD1 as a possible D gene (5 bases). This chain's CDR3 is CASSYDRNQPQHF. DNA for the CDR3: TGTGCCAGCAGCTACGACAGAAATCAGCCCCAGCATTTT.